This TCR beta chain stems from a study of read filtering for tumor transcriptome and immune sequencing. Study-level background: Transcriptome libraries were built from DNase-treated RNA.

Study-wide results and limits: Even smaller IR-seq throughput identified most shared clonotypes. IR-seq and RNA-seq agreed better without single-read clonotypes.

This clonotype was seen at least ten times. Its antigen is as yet unknown. From 300 to 400 ng of RNA, a library with molecular barcoded alpha/delta and beta/gamma adaptors was made. In TCRdb, the reads were re-called with MiXCR into one record per CDR3 protein. The data hold approximately 150,000 distinct CDR3 sequences, with about 13% observed a single time. The sample was a population of CD138-negative cells sorted from bone marrow. The source is a donor at least 40 years old with multiple myeloma.

This CDR3 is CASSLSLARTDTQYF. Written as DNA, the CDR3 is TGTGCCAGCAGCTTAAGTCTAGCGAGGACAGATACGCAGTATTTT. The chain recombines TRBV7-9 with TRBJ2-3; D possibly corresponds to TRBD2 (6 bases). The V end was cut by 2 bases, the J end by 3 bases, with 12 bases between. CDR3 length: 15 amino acids. Germline assignment: CDR1 SEHNR and CDR2 FQNEAQ (reference sequence).